This entry lists 6 T cell receptor beta chains sequenced from one sample in a study of vaccination and CD4 T cells after COVID-19. Cultured CD4+ T cells had their DNA profiled by the Oncomine TCR Beta short-read assay. Scientists extracted genomic DNA from CD4+ T cells grown in culture. TCRdb fed the PCR reads into MiXCR, producing one record per CDR3 protein. The sample contains about 9,300 distinct CDR3 sequences, about 34% of which appear only once. Documented treatment: approximately 11-day PBMC culture with coronavirus spike peptide pools or control peptides (ViraFEST assay). Samples of CD4+ T cells were obtained from the unexposed donor before the COVID-19 pandemic (2011-2018). Antigens for these TCRs are unknown. The sample was CD4+ T cells from blood, cultured in vitro. These receptors all come from a human donor in good health.

CDR3 DNA: TGTGCCTGGAGTCGTAGCTCCTATAATTCACCCCTCCACTTT. This gives the protein CAWSRSSYNSPLHF. This chain links TRBV30 with TRBJ1-6; D gene uncertain. Looked up from germline, CDR1 is GTSNPN and CDR2 is SVGIG (reference sequence). V lost 2 bases to trimming and J lost 0 bases, with 5 bases between them. This CDR3 is 14 amino acids long.

The gene calls are TRBV10-2 and TRBJ1-1; 7 bases map to TRBD1. CDR3 length equals 15 residues. Per the germline V gene, CDR1 is WSHSY and CDR2 is SAAADI. The trim removed 3 bases at V and 10 bases at J, leaving 14 bases unmatched. This CDR3 is CASSDRGADRAGAFF. The CDR3 DNA sequence: TGCGCCAGCAGTGACAGGGGGGCCGACAGGGCGGGAGCTTTCTTT.

V is TRBV5-4 and J is TRBJ2-7; 12 bases match TRBD2. CDR1 and CDR2 (germline): SGHNT, YYREEE (reference sequence). CDR3 size: 16 residues. The V gene end was trimmed by 2 bases and the J gene end by 3 bases; junction bases not matched to a gene: 6. CDR3 coding DNA: TGTGCCAGCAGCTTTCCTAGCGGGAGGGGAATCTACGAGCAGTACTTC. Translated: CASSFPSGRGIYEQYF.

In its sample, this clonotype was seen a few times. This sequence joins TRBV20-1 and TRBJ2-3; D not certain. The V and J ends lost 6 bases and 7 bases respectively, with 23 bases between them. The CDR3 has 15 residues. Germline V CDR1 and CDR2: DFQATT, SNEGSKA (reference sequence). The DNA of the CDR3 is TGCAGTGCCAGACGGGCGGACGGTTTGGGAAATACGCAGTATTTT. It yields the protein CSARRADGLGNTQYF.

This clonotype was observed a handful of times. The gene calls are TRBV11-2 and TRBJ1-1; D uncertain. The CDR3 is 13 amino acids. Germline lookup yields CDR1 SGHAT and CDR2 FQNNGV. Between the trimmed V and J ends, which lost 0 bases and 6 bases, there was a span of 8 bases. CDR3 bases: TGTGCCAGCAGCTTAGATCCCGGCGCTGAAGCTTTCTTT. It codes for CASSLDPGAEAFF.

J is TRBJ2-2 and V is TRBV6-1, with D hard to call. Germline V gene sequence: CDR1 MNHNS, CDR2 SASEGT. V lost 0 bases and J lost 4, with 12 bases in between. The CDR3 sequence is 16 residues long. CDR3 coding DNA: TGTGCCAGCAGTGAAGCGCACTCATTCCTCACCGGGGAGCTGTTTTTT. Translation: CASSEAHSFLTGELFF.